The 22 T cell receptor beta chains below were found in one sample sequenced in a study of T-cell reconstitution after alpha-beta-depleted transplantation in children. Preparing the TCRbeta library involved the use of unique molecular identifiers. A single record per CDR3 protein comes from TCRdb applying MiXCR to the PCR reads. The sample lists fewer than 550,000 distinct CDR3 sequences; roughly 10% were seen once. The input for sequencing was PBMCs from the stem cell graft donor, taken from the stem cell graft. The receptor set was obtained from a human donor who donated a stem cell graft to a child with acute myeloid leukemia.

The CDR3 here is CASSDGAGASYEQYF. The CDR3 DNA follows: TGTGCCAGCAGTGACGGAGCGGGAGCCTCCTACGAGCAGTACTTC. The chain couples TRBV6-1 to TRBJ2-7; 8 bases align to TRBD2. The CDR3 runs 15 residues. V lost 3 bases, J lost 0 bases, and 4 bases stayed unmatched. Germline V gives CDR1 MNHNS, CDR2 SASEGT.

The rearrangement joins TRBV6-5 to TRBJ2-7; D call uncertain. Germline-derived CDR1 and CDR2 are MNHEY and SVGAGI. The CDR3 extends over 16 amino acids. Trimming removed 0 bases from V and 2 bases from J, with 14 bases in between. CDR3 sequence (DNA): TGTGCCAGCAGTTACTCGGCGGCCCCCGGGCCCTACGAGCAGTACTTC. Protein product: CASSYSAAPGPYEQYF.

The CDR3 DNA follows: TGTGCCAGCAGCGCCGAATGGCGGGGAACCGGGGAGCTGTTTTTT. It encodes CASSAEWRGTGELFF. The chain carries TRBV9 and TRBJ2-2; TRBD2 is a possible D gene (6 bases). Germline V gene sequence: CDR1 SGDLS, CDR2 YYNGEE. CDR3 length: 15 amino acids. The V end lost 3 bases, the J end lost 5 bases, and 14 bases lay between the germline ends.

The chain combines TRBV5-5 with TRBJ1-1; 7 bases are shared with TRBD1. Germline CDR1 and CDR2: SGHKS and YYEKEE (reference sequence). This CDR3 spans 15 amino acids. V trimming: 4 bases; J trimming: 5 bases; junction bases outside the gene matches: 11. The CDR3 sequence is CASSGMGTVYTEAFF. The CDR3 DNA reads as TGTGCCAGCAGCGGGATGGGGACAGTGTATACTGAAGCTTTCTTT.

The chain links TRBV27 to TRBJ2-1; D is possibly TRBD1 (6 bases). The germline V and J ends were trimmed by 9 bases and 3 bases, with 12 bases remaining between them. Germline CDR1 reads MNHEY; CDR2 reads SMNVEV (reference sequence). The CDR3 is made up of 13 amino acids. In DNA form, the CDR3 reads TGTGCCAGTTCGGACAGAAACTACAATGAGCAGTTCTTC. Amino acids: CASSDRNYNEQFF.

This clonotype turned up a few times. V is TRBV27 and J is TRBJ1-4, with D perhaps TRBD1 (5 bases). Looked up from germline, CDR1 is MNHEY and CDR2 is SMNVEV (reference sequence). CDR3 size: 13 residues. V gave up 2 bases and J gave up 5 bases, with 6 bases separating them. CDR3 sequence (DNA): TGTGCCAGCAGTTTACGACAGAATGAAAAACTGTTTTTT. Translation: CASSLRQNEKLFF.

The chain has TRBV27 and TRBJ2-7, with 11 nucleotides matching TRBD2. V shed 1 base and J 1 base; nucleotides not matched to a gene: 6. This CDR3 has 17 residues. Germline CDR1 and CDR2: MNHEY and SMNVEV (reference sequence). CDR3 nucleotide sequence: TGTGCCAGCAGTTTATTGGCTAGCGGGAGGAGTTCCTACGAGCAGTACTTC. Residues: CASSLLASGRSSYEQYF.

This clonotype was picked up many times. V is TRBV12-3 or TRBV12-4 and J is TRBJ2-1, with D possibly being TRBD2 (5 bases). Trimming pared 6 bases from V and 6 bases from J, leaving 12 bases between. This CDR3 contains 13 residues. The CDR3 here is CASSRGLINEQFF. The DNA of the CDR3 is TGTGCCAGCAGCCGCGGACTCATCAATGAGCAGTTCTTC.

The rearrangement uses TRBV20-1 and TRBJ2-2, with D unresolved. CDR3 length: 15 residues. Deletions cut 1 base from V and 0 bases from J, with 9 bases between. The germline gives CDR1 DFQATT, CDR2 SNEGSKA (reference sequence). CDR3 in amino acids: CSARGGAANTGELFF. The CDR3 nucleotides are TGCAGTGCTAGAGGCGGTGCAGCGAACACCGGGGAGCTGTTTTTT.

Many counts were recorded for this clonotype. This chain links TRBV6-5 with TRBJ2-1; D unresolved. The CDR3 length is 15 residues. The V gene lost 0 bases and the J gene lost 3 bases, with 9 bases spanning the gap. Germline V gene sequence: CDR1 MNHEY, CDR2 SVGAGI. CDR3 amino acids: CASSYSGQFYNEQFF. CDR3 DNA: TGTGCCAGCAGTTACTCCGGCCAGTTCTACAATGAGCAGTTCTTC.

This clonotype was seen at least ten times. The V call is TRBV7-3, the J call TRBJ1-6, with D hard to call. V was clipped by 4 bases and J by 8 bases, with 18 bases between them. The CDR3 is 16 amino acids. The germline gives CDR1 SGHTA, CDR2 FQGTGA. The CDR3 spells CASSSSISTVDSPLHF. Written as DNA, the CDR3 is TGTGCCAGCAGCTCCTCGATTTCGACGGTAGATTCACCCCTCCACTTT. The full variable domain, its missing parts supplied by reference TRBV7-3 and TRBJ1-6, is GAGVSQTPSNKVTEKGKYVELRCDPISGHTALYWYRQSLGQGPEFLIYFQGTGAADDSGLPNDRFFAVRPEGSVSTLKIQRTERGDSAVYLCASSSSISTVDSPLHFGNGTRLTVT.

This clonotype was counted a few times. The chain joins TRBV2 to TRBJ2-7; D may be TRBD2 (6 bases). Germline V gene data show CDR1 as SNHLY and CDR2 as FYNNEI. The V end was cut by 6 bases, the J end by 5 bases, with 14 bases between. The CDR3 is made up of 13 amino acids. CDR3 in amino acids: CASSGTGDNEQYV. CDR3 DNA: TGTGCCAGCAGCGGGACGGGAGACAACGAGCAGTACGTC.

This clonotype showed up just a few times. V and J are TRBV9 and TRBJ1-6; a weak D match, TRBD1 (5 bases). V was cut by 0 bases and J by 7 bases, with 8 bases left in between. The germline V gene encodes CDR1 SGDLS and CDR2 YYNGEE. The CDR3 runs to 14 residues. The CDR3 DNA sequence: TGTGCCAGCAGCGTAGGGGGGGAGAATTCACCCCTCCACTTT. Residues: CASSVGGENSPLHF.

This clonotype was detected only a few times. This chain uses TRBV4-1 with TRBJ1-6, with D possibly being TRBD1 (5 bases). The CDR3 has 15 amino acids. The V and J ends lost 0 bases and 11 bases respectively, with 14 bases between them. Per the germline V gene, CDR1 is MGHRA and CDR2 is YSYEKL. The CDR3 bases are TGCGCCAGCAGCCAAGATCGCGGGACCTCCCCACCCCTCCACTTT. As protein: CASSQDRGTSPPLHF.

This clonotype was detected a few times. The genes are TRBV10-3 and TRBJ1-1, with TRBD1 matching 7 bases. In germline, CDR1 is ENHRY, CDR2 SYGVKD. V gave up 6 bases and J gave up 6 bases; unmatched junction bases: 7. CDR3 length equals 13 residues. The CDR3 DNA reads as TGTGCCATCAGGGTCGACAGGGTAGCTGAAGCTTTCTTT. Encoded protein: CAIRVDRVAEAFF.

The V call is TRBV5-1, the J call TRBJ2-7, with D maybe TRBD2 (5 bases). V lost 6 bases and J lost 5, with 15 bases in between. The length of the CDR3 is 13 residues. The germline V gene encodes CDR1 SGHRS and CDR2 YFSETQ. DNA for the CDR3: TGCGCCAGCACCGGGAACAGCCCCCACGAGCAGTACTTC. Residues: CASTGNSPHEQYF.

The V and J genes are TRBV20-1 and TRBJ2-3, with 8 positions matching TRBD2. Germline V gene data show CDR1 as DFQATT and CDR2 as SNEGSKA (reference sequence). V was clipped by 6 bases and J by 1 base; unmatched bases: 3. The CDR3 runs to 13 residues. The CDR3 loop is CSASAGGTDTQYF. CDR3 coding DNA: TGCAGTGCGTCAGCGGGGGGCACAGATACGCAGTATTTT.

V is TRBV2 and J is TRBJ2-7, with D possibly matching TRBD1 (6 bases). V dropped 6 bases and J dropped 5 bases, with 14 bases sitting between them. CDR3 length equals 13 residues. Germline V gene sequence: CDR1 SNHLY, CDR2 FYNNEI. CDR3 bases: TGTGCCAGCAGGGTGGGGGCGAGCAACGAGCAGTACTTC. Its protein is CASRVGASNEQYF.

The rearrangement joins TRBV29-1 to TRBJ2-2; D ambiguous. The CDR3 length is 15 residues. Germline CDR1 is SQVTM and CDR2 is ANQGSEA. Trimming shortened V by 4 bases and J by 0 bases, and 12 bases separated the two germline ends. CDR3 loop: CSVGGPSPNTGELFF. The CDR3 nucleotides are TGCAGCGTTGGAGGACCGTCGCCGAACACCGGGGAGCTGTTTTTT.

The chain has TRBV20-1 and TRBJ2-3, with D perhaps matching TRBD2 (7 bases). Deletions cut 0 bases from V and 1 base from J, with 17 bases between. Per the germline V gene, CDR1 is DFQATT and CDR2 is SNEGSKA (reference sequence). The CDR3 runs 17 residues. Here the CDR3 DNA reads TGCAGTGCTAGAGATCCCGGGGGCGGGGGACGCACAGATACGCAGTATTTT. Protein: CSARDPGGGGRTDTQYF.

This sequence joins TRBV12-3 or TRBV12-4 and TRBJ2-1; D is unclear. There are 15 residues in the CDR3. Trimming removed 6 bases at V and 5 bases at J, with 17 bases between. CDR3: CASRSLGDPNNEQFF. The CDR3, as DNA: TGTGCCAGCAGATCGCTAGGAGACCCGAACAATGAGCAGTTCTTC.

The CDR3 loop reads CASSFSENTEAFF. The CDR3, as DNA: TGTGCCAGCAGCTTCTCAGAGAACACTGAAGCTTTCTTT. The V call is TRBV7-9, the J call TRBJ1-1; D gene ambiguous. The CDR3 loop spans 13 amino acids. Germline CDR1 SEHNR, CDR2 FQNEAQ (reference sequence). Trimming removed 3 bases from V and 1 base from J, with 6 bases in between.